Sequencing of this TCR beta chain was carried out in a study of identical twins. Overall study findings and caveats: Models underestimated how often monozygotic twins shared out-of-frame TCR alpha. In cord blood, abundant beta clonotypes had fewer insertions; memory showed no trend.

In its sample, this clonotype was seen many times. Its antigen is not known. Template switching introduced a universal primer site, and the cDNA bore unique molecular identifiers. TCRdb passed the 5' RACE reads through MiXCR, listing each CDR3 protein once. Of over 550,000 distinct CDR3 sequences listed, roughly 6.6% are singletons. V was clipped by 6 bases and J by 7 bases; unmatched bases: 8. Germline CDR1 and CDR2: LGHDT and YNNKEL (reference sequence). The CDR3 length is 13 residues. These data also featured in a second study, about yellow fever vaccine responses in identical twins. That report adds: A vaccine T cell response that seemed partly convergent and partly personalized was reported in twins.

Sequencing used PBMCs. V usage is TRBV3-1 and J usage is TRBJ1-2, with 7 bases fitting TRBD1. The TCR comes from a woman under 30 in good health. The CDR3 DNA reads TGTGCCAGCAGTAAATCCGACAGGGCTGGCTACACCTTC. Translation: CASSKSDRAGYTF.